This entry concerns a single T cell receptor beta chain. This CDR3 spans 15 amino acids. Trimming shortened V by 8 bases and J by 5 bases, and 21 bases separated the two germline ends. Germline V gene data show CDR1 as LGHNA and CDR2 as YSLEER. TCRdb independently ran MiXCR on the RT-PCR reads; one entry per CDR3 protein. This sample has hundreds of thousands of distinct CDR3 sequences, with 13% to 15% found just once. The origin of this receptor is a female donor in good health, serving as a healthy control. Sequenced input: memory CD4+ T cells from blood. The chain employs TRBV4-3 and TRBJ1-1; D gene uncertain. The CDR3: CASRLDYSGRTEAFF. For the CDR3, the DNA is TGCGCCAGCCGCCTAGATTATTCTGGGCGGACTGAAGCTTTCTTT.